The 21 T cell receptor beta chains listed next were all sequenced from one sample in a study of control samples from healthy donors and cancer patients. Generated by immunoSEQ multiplex PCR, the TCRdb table keeps only in-frame clones and is missing some. The sample yields about 130,000 clones, 92% seen once. Sequencing was done on a sample of PBMCs. The receptors shown here come from a man aged 80 or over with head and neck cancer.

The chain joins TRBV9 to TRBJ2-7, with a possible D match to TRBD2 (7 bases). The V and J ends lost 5 bases and 5 bases respectively, with 14 bases between them. Germline values: CDR1 SGDLS, CDR2 YYNGEE. The CDR3 consists of 13 residues. The CDR3 sequence: CASSRGGGDEQYF. CDR3 bases: TGTGCCAGCAGTCGGGGAGGGGGGGACGAGCAGTACTTC.

The rearrangement links TRBV5-1 to TRBJ1-2, with TRBD1 matching over 7 bases. V was pared by 0 bases and J by 7 bases, with 6 bases of the junction left unmatched. Germline CDR1 and CDR2: SGHRS and YFSETQ. The CDR3 sequence is 14 residues long. Written as DNA, the CDR3 is TGCGCCAGCAGCTTGGCTCACAGGGACAGTGGCTACACCTTC. Translation gives CASSLAHRDSGYTF.

The table lists this clone with a count of one. The CDR3 DNA reads TGTGCCAGCAGTTATGATAACAATCAGCCCCAGCATTTT. Translated: CASSYDNNQPQHF. The chain links TRBV6-5 to TRBJ1-5; D call uncertain. The germline CDR1 and CDR2 sequences are MNHEY and SVGAGI. The CDR3 totals 13 residues. V was shortened by 3 bases and J by 3 bases, with 6 bases between the two germline ends.

V usage is TRBV6-4 and J usage is TRBJ2-5, with D perhaps TRBD1 or TRBD2 (5 bases each). Germline V lookup: CDR1 MRHNA, CDR2 SNTAGT. The CDR3 is made up of 13 amino acids. Between the trimmed V and J ends, which lost 6 bases and 5 bases, there was a span of 13 bases. The CDR3 DNA sequence: TGTGCCAGCAGCCGGGACGAGGGGGAGACCCAGTACTTC. This gives the protein CASSRDEGETQYF.

The J gene is TRBJ1-1, the V gene TRBV3-1 (or the pseudogene TRBV3-2); perhaps TRBD1 as D (6 bases). The CDR3 runs to 14 residues. Germline CDR1 is LGHDT and CDR2 is YNNKEL (reference sequence). V gave up 2 bases and J gave up 4 bases, with 11 bases separating them. The CDR3 DNA reads TGTGCCAGCAGCCAAAGGACAGTGGGCACTGAAGCTTTCTTT. It codes for CASSQRTVGTEAFF.

The chain combines TRBV12-3 or TRBV12-4 with TRBJ2-1; 9 bases match TRBD2. The CDR3 totals 13 residues. V dropped 6 bases and J dropped 7; count of bases not matched to a gene: 4. The DNA of the CDR3 is TGTGCCAGCAGAGGGACTAGCAGGAATGAGCAGTTCTTC. Translating it yields CASRGTSRNEQFF.

A few counts support this clone. The chain links TRBV7-6 to TRBJ2-5; weak D call: TRBD1 (6 bases). The CDR3 loop spans 19 amino acids. The germline gives CDR1 SGHVS, CDR2 FNYEAQ. The ends were cut back, 5 bases at V and 2 bases at J, with 27 bases in the middle. CDR3 nucleotide sequence: TGTGCCAGCAGCGGAACAGGGAATTGGCGAGGCGAACGACAAGAGACCCAGTACTTC. It is translated as CASSGTGNWRGERQETQYF.

The V and J genes are TRBV5-1 and TRBJ2-7; 10 bases align to TRBD2. V was clipped by 6 bases and J by 2 bases; unmatched bases: 26. The CDR3 totals 21 residues. The germline gives CDR1 SGHRS, CDR2 YFSETQ. The CDR3 DNA is TGCGCCAGCACCCTTGCCCCCTCTAGCGGGAGTCTCACCTCAGGAACCTACGAGCAGTACTTC. Translating it yields CASTLAPSSGSLTSGTYEQYF.

The V and J genes are TRBV23-1 and TRBJ2-7; D gene uncertain. TRBV23-1 qualifies as an ORF whose function is uncertain. The length of the CDR3 is 16 residues. V lost 3 bases to trimming and J lost 0 bases, with 15 bases between them. The CDR3 DNA is TGCGCCAGCAGTCACTCCCCGGGCTCAGGCTCCTACGAGCAGTACTTC. It codes for CASSHSPGSGSYEQYF.

This clone has just one count. The genes are TRBV27 and TRBJ2-7; 9 bases match TRBD1. The CDR3 covers 14 residues. Germline assignment: CDR1 MNHEY and CDR2 SMNVEV (reference sequence). V shed 4 bases and J 4 bases; nucleotides not matched to a gene: 5. The chain's CDR3 is CASSSQGAVYEQYF. In DNA form, the CDR3 reads TGTGCCAGCAGTTCACAGGGGGCGGTTTACGAGCAGTACTTC.

CDR3 DNA: TGTGCCAGCAGCCCCTTAGCGGGAGACGAGTTCTTC. It is translated as CASSPLAGDEFF. This chain links TRBV3-1 (or the pseudogene TRBV3-2) with TRBJ2-1; 9 bases fit TRBD2. Germline V gene data show CDR1 as LGHDT and CDR2 as YNNKEL (reference sequence). With 4 bases clipped from V and 14 bases from J, the junction kept 6 bases outside the gene matches. The CDR3 contains 12 residues.

This clone was recorded only once. The gene calls are TRBV5-6 and TRBJ2-5; the D gene is possibly TRBD2 (6 bases). This CDR3 is 15 amino acids long. The V end lost 0 bases, the J end lost 5 bases, and 14 bases lay between the germline ends. The germline V gene has CDR1 SGHDT and CDR2 YYEEEE. This CDR3 is CASSLDRLREETQYF. DNA for the CDR3: TGTGCCAGCAGCTTGGACAGGCTTCGGGAGGAGACCCAGTACTTC.

This rearrangement joins TRBV9 to TRBJ1-6; D is possibly TRBD1 (6 bases). Trimming took 4 bases from V and 7 from J, leaving 18 bases between them. The CDR3 covers 16 residues. The germline V gene has CDR1 SGDLS and CDR2 YYNGEE. The CDR3 is CASSPGSGTQNSPLHF. For the CDR3, the DNA is TGTGCCAGCAGCCCTGGATCCGGGACACAGAATTCACCCCTCCACTTT. Variable domain in full (rest from reference TRBV9 and TRBJ1-6): DSGVTQTPKHLITATGQRVTLRCSPRSGDLSVYWYQQSLDQGLQFLIQYYNGEERAKGNILERFSAQQFPDLHSELNLSSLELGDSALYFCASSPGSGTQNSPLHFGNGTRLTVT.

J is TRBJ2-5 and V is TRBV30; 13 bases fit TRBD2. Germline loops: CDR1 GTSNPN, CDR2 SVGIG (reference sequence). The CDR3 spans 16 residues. With V trimmed by 3 bases and J by 5 bases, 9 bases remained unmatched. CDR3 protein: CAWSPTTSGRGETQYF. CDR3 in DNA: TGTGCCTGGAGCCCCACTACTAGCGGGAGGGGGGAGACCCAGTACTTC.

The rearrangement joins TRBV5-6 to TRBJ2-7; TRBD2 is a possible D gene (6 bases). This CDR3 comprises 12 residues. V was shortened by 4 bases and J by 8 bases, with 13 bases between the two germline ends. Looked up from germline, CDR1 is SGHDT and CDR2 is YYEEEE. DNA of the CDR3: TGTGCCAGCAGCCTTGCGGGGCTTAAGCAGTACTTC. This translates into CASSLAGLKQYF.

The chain is built from TRBV5-1 and TRBJ2-3, with 8 bases aligning to TRBD2. J gave up 1 base and V 5 bases, and 3 bases lay outside the gene matches. This CDR3 spans 14 amino acids. The germline V gene has CDR1 SGHRS and CDR2 YFSETQ. The CDR3 region is CASRNSGGTDTQYF. DNA for the CDR3: TGCGCCAGCAGGAATAGCGGGGGCACAGATACGCAGTATTTT.

This chain links TRBV4-2 with TRBJ2-2, with 11 bases fitting TRBD2. Germline assignment: CDR1 LGHNA and CDR2 YNFKEQ. The CDR3 is 17 amino acids. V dropped 5 bases and J dropped 5; count of bases not matched to a gene: 10. This CDR3 reads CASSSRIAGGPTGELFF. The CDR3 DNA reads as TGTGCCAGCAGCAGTAGGATAGCGGGGGGGCCGACCGGGGAGCTGTTTTTT.

The chain couples TRBV5-4 to TRBJ1-1, with 7 bases identical to TRBD1. CDR3 size: 14 residues. V shed 4 bases, J shed 3 bases, and the junction held 6 bases outside the gene matches. Germline assignment: CDR1 SGHNT and CDR2 YYREEE (reference sequence). In DNA, the CDR3 is TGTGCCAGCAGCCCCCGGGACAGCGACACTGAAGCTTTCTTT. Translation: CASSPRDSDTEAFF.

This chain connects TRBV6-6 to TRBJ1-6; D is perhaps TRBD1 (6 bases). Trimming removed 6 bases at V and 7 bases at J, with 16 bases between. This CDR3 is built from 15 residues. Germline V gives CDR1 MNHNY, CDR2 SVGAGI (reference sequence). The CDR3 DNA follows: TGTGCCAGCAGACATACACAGGGAGACAATTCACCCCTCCACTTT. Translating it yields CASRHTQGDNSPLHF.

The CDR3 bases are TGTGCCACCAGCAGAGAGGGGGGGACAGGACTGTTTTTT. Residues: CATSREGGTGLFF. The chain uses TRBV15 and TRBJ1-4; TRBD1 matches 8 bases. Germline values: CDR1 LNHNV, CDR2 YYDKDF (reference sequence). This CDR3 has 13 amino acids. Trimming removed 0 bases from V and 13 bases from J; junction bases left unmatched: 4.

The CDR3 DNA reads as TGTGCCAGCAGTGTTTCTGGCACCTACGAGCAGTACTTC. Its protein product is CASSVSGTYEQYF. The chain recombines TRBV2 with TRBJ2-7, with D unresolved. CDR1 is SNHLY, CDR2 FYNNEI, per germline. The length of the CDR3 is 13 residues. V shed 4 bases and J shed 2 bases, with 9 bases lying between them. The full variable domain, completed using reference TRBV2 and TRBJ2-7, is EPEVTQTPSHQVTQMGQEVILRCVPISNHLYFYWYRQILGQKVEFLVSFYNNEISEKSEIFDDQFSVERPDGSNFTLKIRSTKLEDSAMYFCASSVSGTYEQYFGPGTRLTVT.